Following are 16 T cell receptor beta chains from one sample sequenced in a study of T cells in Graves' hyperthyroidism and ophthalmopathy. Researchers amplified the TCR beta CDR3 regions from RNA transcripts. HTBI primers were the set used in a first-round RT-PCR of the TCR CDR3. TCRdb reprocessed the multiplex PCR reads with MiXCR, giving one entry per CDR3 protein. The repertoire holds 600,000 to 800,000 distinct CDR3 sequences, with roughly a third as singletons. The specimen was blood. All receptors come from a middle-aged woman with Graves' hyperthyroidism.

A note on this clonotype: Given the absence of the conserved phenylalanine or tryptophan at the CDR3 end, a read error is likely. The rearrangement uses TRBV20-1 and TRBJ1-1; D might be TRBD1 (5 bases). The CDR3 is 13 residues long. CDR1 is DFQATT, CDR2 SNEGSKA, per germline (reference sequence). V lost 1 base and J lost 6, with 12 bases in between. For the CDR3, the DNA is TGCAGTGCTAGAGGAGCAGGGAGCCCTGAAGCTTTCCTT. Its translation is CSARGAGSPEAFL.

Comment on this clonotype: A much more abundant neighbour one base away suggests this may be a read error. J is TRBJ2-2 and V is TRBV7-9; 10 nucleotides match TRBD1. Germline-derived CDR1 and CDR2 are SEHNR and FQNEAQ (reference sequence). The CDR3 runs 16 residues. The CDR3 here is CASSGWDRGNTGGLFF. In DNA, the CDR3 is TGTGCCAGCTCGGGATGGGACAGGGGAAACACCGGGGGGCTGTTTTTT.

On this clonotype itself: One end of the junction is discordant with germline, which a read error may explain. The rearrangement uses TRBV7-9 and TRBJ1-2; D uncertain. Germline assignment: CDR1 SEHNR and CDR2 FQNEAQ (reference sequence). The CDR3 is made up of 14 amino acids. The CDR3 region is CACSLEGLPYGYTF. The CDR3, as DNA: TGTGCCTGCAGCTTAGAAGGACTCCCCTATGGCTACACCTTC.

This sequence joins TRBV10-3 and TRBJ1-1, with D tentatively TRBD1 (5 bases). The germline V gene encodes CDR1 ENHRY and CDR2 SYGVKD. The V end lost 11 bases, the J end lost 4 bases, and 20 bases lay between the germline ends. The CDR3 spans 14 residues. The CDR3, as DNA: TGTGCCTCCTCGGTGGGGGATTGGGGCACTGAAGCTTTCTTT. It encodes CASSVGDWGTEAFF.

The CDR3 region has the DNA TGTGCCAGCAGCTTTCAGGGGGCTGGTAGTTTTGTTGAAAAACTGTTTTTT. Protein sequence: CASSFQGAGSFVEKLFF. The chain couples TRBV7-9 to TRBJ1-4, with 8 bases lining up with TRBD1. V dropped 3 bases and J dropped 7; count of bases not matched to a gene: 13. CDR1 is SEHNR, CDR2 FQNEAQ, per germline (reference sequence). The CDR3 length is 17 residues.

V gene TRBV9 combines with J gene TRBJ2-7; 9 bases align to TRBD1. CDR3 size: 14 residues. The junction had 8 bases not matched to a gene; V was cut back by 4 bases and J by 6 bases. Germline V lookup: CDR1 SGDLS, CDR2 YYNGEE. CDR3 DNA sequence: TGTGCCAGCAGCCAAGTTACAGGGGGCTCCGAGCAGTACTTC. Its protein product is CASSQVTGGSEQYF.

This clonotype came up many times. The J gene is TRBJ2-5, the V gene TRBV29-1; weak D call: TRBD2 (6 bases). V was pared by 6 bases and J by 2 bases, with 13 bases between. Germline values: CDR1 SQVTM, CDR2 ANQGSEA. The CDR3 contains 13 residues. CDR3 nucleotide sequence: TGCAGCGTGGGGACTCGACTACAAGAGACCCAGTACTTC. Translated, it gives CSVGTRLQETQYF. The whole variable domain, remainder taken from reference TRBV29-1 and TRBJ2-5, is SAVISQKPSRDICQRGTSLTIQCQVDSQVTMMFWYRQQPGQSLTLIATANQGSEATYESGFVIDKFPISRPNLTFSTLTVSNMSPEDSSIYLCSVGTRLQETQYFGPGTRLLVL.

This chain joins TRBV7-2 and TRBJ2-7; perhaps TRBD2 as D (5 bases). V lost 3 bases to trimming and J lost 6 bases, with 24 bases between them. The CDR3 is 17 residues long. Per the germline V gene, CDR1 is SGHTA and CDR2 is FQGNSA. CDR3 amino acids: CASSLNSLGAGKSEQYF. The CDR3, as DNA: TGTGCCAGCAGCTTGAACTCTCTCGGCGCGGGCAAGTCCGAGCAGTACTTC.

This clonotype showed up many times. The chain has TRBV29-1 and TRBJ1-2; D may be TRBD1 (6 bases). The germline V gene has CDR1 SQVTM and CDR2 ANQGSEA. The CDR3 has 16 residues. Trimming removed 6 bases from V and 1 base from J, with 21 bases in between. The CDR3 is CSVKGAREGVNYGYTF. CDR3 in DNA: TGCAGCGTGAAAGGGGCTCGGGAGGGGGTTAACTATGGCTACACCTTC.

The count of this clonotype is one. The chain employs TRBV29-1 and TRBJ1-1; D is possibly TRBD1 (5 bases). In germline, CDR1 is SQVTM, CDR2 ANQGSEA. Trimming shortened V by 8 bases and J by 1 base, and 11 bases separated the two germline ends. The CDR3 length is 12 residues. The CDR3 reads CSLVGTNTEAFF. CDR3 nucleotides: TGCAGCTTAGTGGGGACGAACACTGAAGCTTTCTTT.

This clonotype was seen a few times. The genes are TRBV5-1 and TRBJ1-2; D is perhaps TRBD1 (6 bases). V was trimmed by 0 bases and J by 0 bases, leaving 9 bases between them. CDR1 is SGHRS and CDR2 is YFSETQ in the germline V gene. The CDR3 is made up of 15 amino acids. CDR3 DNA: TGCGCCAGCAGCTTGGTAGGGACAACTAACTATGGCTACACCTTC. Protein product: CASSLVGTTNYGYTF. Together with reference TRBV5-1 and TRBJ1-2, the CDR3 gives the full variable domain: KAGVTQTPRYLIKTRGQQVTLSCSPISGHRSVSWYQQTPGQGLQFLFEYFSETQRNKGNFPGRFSGRQFSNSRSEMNVSTLELGDSALYLCASSLVGTTNYGYTFGSGTRLTVV.

The chain recombines TRBV19 with TRBJ1-1, with 8 positions matching TRBD1. Looked up from germline, CDR1 is LNHDA and CDR2 is SQIVND (reference sequence). The CDR3 loop spans 16 amino acids. V was pared by 6 bases and J by 1 base, with 10 bases of the junction left unmatched. CDR3 amino acids: CASRRVTGTGNTEAFF. The CDR3 bases are TGTGCCAGTAGAAGGGTAACCGGGACAGGGAACACTGAAGCTTTCTTT.

The chain recombines TRBV7-2 with TRBJ1-4; D perhaps matches TRBD1 (6 bases). The V gene's germline CDR1 is SGHTA and CDR2 FQGNSA. The CDR3 loop spans 15 amino acids. The V end was cut by 3 bases, the J end by 1 base, with 9 bases between. CDR3 loop: CASSFRTVTNEKLFF. In DNA form, the CDR3 reads TGTGCCAGCAGCTTCCGGACAGTAACTAATGAAAAACTGTTTTTT.

This clonotype was seen at least ten times. Its ends do not fully match the called genes, so a read error is possible. The chain employs TRBV5-1 and TRBJ2-7; no reliable D call. The length of the CDR3 is 14 residues. The germline gives CDR1 SGHRS, CDR2 YFSETQ. CDR3 in amino acids: CASSLDSTSDEQYF. The CDR3 region has the DNA TGCGCCAGCAGCTTGGACAGCACCTCCGACGAGCAGTACTTC.

The chain recombines TRBV7-2 with TRBJ1-2, with D hard to call. Trimming pared 2 bases from V and 8 bases from J, leaving 15 bases between. The germline gives CDR1 SGHTA, CDR2 FQGNSA. CDR3 size: 14 residues. The CDR3 protein is CASSLPVIKSGYTF. CDR3 nucleotide sequence: TGTGCCAGCAGCTTACCTGTGATAAAGTCAGGCTACACCTTC.

This clonotype was detected ten times or more. The chain has TRBV7-9 and TRBJ1-2; no clear D gene. Per the germline V gene, CDR1 is SEHNR and CDR2 is FQNEAQ (reference sequence). Trimming stripped 2 bases from V and 4 bases from J, with 8 bases between. The CDR3 has 13 residues. The CDR3 sequence is CASSLTYTYGYTF. The CDR3 DNA follows: TGTGCCAGCAGCTTAACCTATACCTATGGCTACACCTTC.